These 31 T cell receptor beta chains were all obtained from the same sample, sequenced in a study of identical twins. TCRdb independently ran MiXCR on the 5' RACE reads; one entry per CDR3 protein. Of hundreds of thousands of distinct CDR3 sequences listed, approximately 24% were seen once; the top ten hold roughly 3%. These records were also assigned to another study, of T cells expressing NK-cell markers.

What was sequenced was CD4+ T cells sorted from blood. These receptors all stem from a woman between 18 and 30 years old in good health.

Only a few counts were recorded for this clonotype. The genes are TRBV7-9 and TRBJ1-1, with 8 positions matching TRBD1. The CDR3 consists of 14 residues. CDR1 is SEHNR and CDR2 is FQNEAQ in the germline V gene (reference sequence). Trimming cost V 1 base and J 10 bases; bases outside gene matches: 8. CDR3 in amino acids: CASSLEPQGATAFF. In nucleotides, the CDR3 is TGTGCCAGCAGCTTAGAACCCCAGGGGGCCACAGCTTTCTTT.

The chain joins TRBV5-1 to TRBJ2-7; 7 positions agree with TRBD2. Germline CDR1 reads SGHRS; CDR2 reads YFSETQ. V gave up 6 bases and J gave up 6 bases; unmatched junction bases: 15. The CDR3 covers 15 residues. CDR3 protein: CASNRFGTIEGEQYF. CDR3 nucleotide sequence: TGCGCCAGCAACAGGTTTGGGACTATCGAAGGCGAGCAGTACTTC.

This clonotype was observed a few times. J is TRBJ2-5 and V is TRBV18, with a possible D match to TRBD2 (5 bases). This CDR3 region has 15 residues. Germline CDR1 KGHSH, CDR2 LQKENI. V shed 3 bases and J shed 3 bases, with 14 bases lying between them. The CDR3 is CASSPSASLKETQYF. The CDR3, as DNA: TGTGCCAGCTCACCCTCGGCTAGCCTTAAAGAGACCCAGTACTTC.

This sequence joins TRBV6-6 and TRBJ1-5; D perhaps matches TRBD1 (5 bases). CDR3 length: 12 amino acids. In germline, CDR1 is MNHNY, CDR2 SVGAGI (reference sequence). V lost 8 bases and J lost 6, with 11 bases in between. The CDR3 here is CASSPGVQPQHF. CDR3 sequence (DNA): TGTGCCAGCTCACCGGGGGTTCAGCCCCAGCATTTT.

This chain connects TRBV20-1 to TRBJ2-7, with 7 positions matching TRBD1. In germline, CDR1 is DFQATT, CDR2 SNEGSKA (reference sequence). This CDR3 has 14 residues. V trimming: 6 bases; J trimming: 4 bases; junction bases outside the gene matches: 12. The CDR3 sequence: CSAAEDRVRYEQYF. CDR3 in DNA: TGCAGTGCAGCAGAAGACAGGGTACGATACGAGCAGTACTTC.

This clonotype was counted only a few times. This chain links TRBV5-1 with TRBJ2-7; TRBD1 is a possible D gene (7 bases). V was pared by 3 bases and J by 0 bases, with 13 bases between. CDR1 is SGHRS and CDR2 is YFSETQ in the germline V gene. CDR3 size: 15 residues. This CDR3 is CASSSGGTDSYEQYF. CDR3 nucleotide sequence: TGCGCCAGCAGCTCGGGCGGGACAGACTCCTACGAGCAGTACTTC.

This clonotype turned up a few times. V and J are TRBV6-1 and TRBJ1-2; 8 bases are a match to TRBD1. Trimming cost V 6 bases and J 4 bases; bases outside gene matches: 13. Per germline, CDR1 MNHNS and CDR2 SASEGT. The CDR3 extends over 16 amino acids. This CDR3 is CASSLQAGGLGYGYTF. As DNA, the CDR3 is TGTGCCAGCAGCCTACAAGCAGGGGGCCTCGGCTATGGCTACACCTTC.

Only a few counts were recorded for this clonotype. The chain couples TRBV28 to TRBJ2-5, with 8 bases that match TRBD2. This CDR3 comprises 15 residues. CDR1 is MDHEN, CDR2 SYDVKM, per germline. Trimming cost V 7 bases and J 7 bases; bases outside gene matches: 14. CDR3 loop: CASTPAGRGEATQYF. Written as DNA, the CDR3 is TGTGCCAGCACCCCCGCGGGGCGGGGGGAAGCGACCCAGTACTTC.

The chain combines TRBV5-6 with TRBJ1-2; no clear D gene. Trimming cost V 2 bases and J 4 bases, with 6 bases left between them. CDR1 and CDR2 (germline): SGHDT, YYEEEE. The CDR3 has 12 residues. CDR3 protein: CASSFSAYGYTF. The CDR3 DNA is TGTGCCAGCAGCTTTTCAGCCTATGGCTACACCTTC.

The rearrangement links TRBV11-3 to TRBJ2-1, with 10 bases lining up with TRBD2. V gave up 3 bases and J gave up 9 bases; unmatched junction bases: 5. This CDR3 is built from 14 residues. Germline CDR1 and CDR2: SGHNT and YENEEA. CDR3 region: CASSFTTSGSEQFF. The CDR3 coding sequence is TGTGCCAGCAGCTTCACGACTAGCGGGTCTGAGCAGTTCTTC.

In its sample, this clonotype was seen a few times. The chain carries TRBV24-1 and TRBJ2-5; 14 positions agree with TRBD2. The CDR3 extends over 17 amino acids. Germline V lookup: CDR1 KGHDR, CDR2 SFDVKD. Germline trimming cut 3 bases from V and 3 bases from J; bases unmatched to any gene: 5. CDR3 bases: TGTGCCACCAGTGATCCCGGGACTAGCGGGGGTAAAGAGACCCAGTACTTC. Amino acids: CATSDPGTSGGKETQYF.

This clonotype was counted only a few times. The rearrangement uses TRBV20-1 and TRBJ2-7, with a possible D match to TRBD1 (6 bases). The CDR3 consists of 15 residues. Looked up from germline, CDR1 is DFQATT and CDR2 is SNEGSKA (reference sequence). V was cut by 6 bases and J by 0 bases, with 18 bases left in between. In nucleotides, the CDR3 is TGCAGTGCGATCCCTTCCAAGGGGGACTCCTACGAGCAGTACTTC. It is translated as CSAIPSKGDSYEQYF.

This clonotype was recorded a few times. V gene TRBV12-3 or TRBV12-4 combines with J gene TRBJ1-1; 7 bases match TRBD1. The CDR3 has 15 residues. Trimming cost V 6 bases and J 1 base; bases outside gene matches: 8. Here the CDR3 DNA reads TGTGCCAGCAGCCGCGGAGGGGGCAGGAACACTGAAGCTTTCTTT. Protein: CASSRGGGRNTEAFF.

This clonotype was observed a handful of times. The chain combines TRBV6-1 with TRBJ1-4; D is unresolved. The ends were cut back, 5 bases at V and 5 bases at J, with 15 bases in the middle. Germline V gene sequence: CDR1 MNHNS, CDR2 SASEGT. The CDR3 is 15 amino acids. The CDR3 sequence is CASSTATSLNEKLFF. The CDR3 DNA reads as TGTGCCAGCAGTACAGCGACGTCCCTGAATGAAAAACTGTTTTTT.

The chain couples TRBV5-1 to TRBJ1-2; weak D call: TRBD1 (5 bases). The CDR3 is made up of 14 amino acids. Trimming cost V 1 base and J 4 bases, with 11 bases left between them. Germline V lookup: CDR1 SGHRS, CDR2 YFSETQ. CDR3 residues: CASSLSAGLYGYTF. In DNA, the CDR3 is TGCGCCAGCAGCTTGTCGGCAGGGCTCTATGGCTACACCTTC.

This clonotype has more than one count but fewer than ten. The rearrangement joins TRBV29-1 to TRBJ2-7; 10 positions agree with TRBD2. Germline CDR1 is SQVTM and CDR2 is ANQGSEA. V gave up 4 bases and J gave up 6 bases; unmatched junction bases: 3. CDR3 length equals 12 residues. CDR3 nucleotide sequence: TGCAGCGTTGCTAGCGGGAGTTCCGAGCAGTACTTC. This translates into CSVASGSSEQYF.

This clonotype was recorded a few times. The chain joins TRBV7-2 to TRBJ2-1; 12 bases fit TRBD2. Germline V lookup: CDR1 SGHTA, CDR2 FQGNSA. V dropped 4 bases and J dropped 0; count of bases not matched to a gene: 4. The CDR3 has 17 amino acids. The CDR3 region has the DNA TGTGCCAGCAGCTCCAGACTAGCGGGAGACTCCTACAATGAGCAGTTCTTC. This translates into CASSSRLAGDSYNEQFF.

The chain has TRBV5-1 and TRBJ1-2; D is unresolved. Germline V gives CDR1 SGHRS, CDR2 YFSETQ. V lost 3 bases and J 8 bases, leaving 14 bases between the germline ends. CDR3 length equals 13 residues. CDR3 nucleotide sequence: TGCGCCAGCAGCTCGGCCGCGTCGGAAGGCTACACCTTC. This encodes CASSSAASEGYTF. Variable domain in full (rest from reference TRBV5-1 and TRBJ1-2): KAGVTQTPRYLIKTRGQQVTLSCSPISGHRSVSWYQQTPGQGLQFLFEYFSETQRNKGNFPGRFSGRQFSNSRSEMNVSTLELGDSALYLCASSSAASEGYTFGSGTRLTVV.

This clonotype showed up just a few times. The chain carries TRBV9 and TRBJ2-2, with D possibly being TRBD2 (5 bases). Germline CDR1 is SGDLS and CDR2 is YYNGEE. The CDR3 loop spans 15 amino acids. V lost 4 bases, J lost 5 bases, and 15 bases lay in between. The CDR3 DNA is TGTGCCAGCAGCTACGGACTGGATGGGACCGGGGAGCTGTTTTTT. This codes for CASSYGLDGTGELFF.

The CDR3 protein is CASSLIGAGATYEQYF. In nucleotides, the CDR3 is TGTGCCAGCAGCCTAATCGGTGCAGGGGCGACCTACGAGCAGTACTTC. The chain is built from TRBV7-2 and TRBJ2-7; the D gene is possibly TRBD1 (6 bases). With 5 bases removed from V and 2 bases from J, the gap between germline ends came to 19 bases. Germline CDR1 reads SGHTA; CDR2 reads FQGNSA. The CDR3 is made up of 16 amino acids. Combining the CDR3 with reference TRBV7-2 and TRBJ2-7 gives the whole variable domain GAGVSQSPSNKVTEKGKDVELRCDPISGHTALYWYRQSLGQGLEFLIYFQGNSAPDKSGLPSDRFSAERTGGSVSTLTIQRTQQEDSAVYLCASSLIGAGATYEQYFGPGTRLTVT.

The chain couples TRBV5-1 to TRBJ2-1; D not certain. Germline CDR1 SGHRS, CDR2 YFSETQ. The CDR3 consists of 14 residues. Trimming removed 4 bases from V and 5 bases from J, with 13 bases in between. In DNA, the CDR3 is TGCGCCAGCAGCCCTGAACTACGGAACAATGAGCAGTTCTTC. As protein: CASSPELRNNEQFF.

A few counts support this clonotype. The V and J genes are TRBV4-2 and TRBJ2-7; 10 bases fit TRBD2. The V and J ends lost 3 bases and 1 base, in that order; junction bases with no gene match: 3. Germline assignment: CDR1 LGHNA and CDR2 YNFKEQ. The CDR3 runs 15 residues. The CDR3: CASSQTSGLSYEQYF. CDR3 nucleotide sequence: TGTGCCAGCAGCCAGACTAGCGGGCTTTCCTACGAGCAGTACTTC.

The J gene is TRBJ2-1, the V gene TRBV20-1; 8 bases match TRBD2. Germline V gene lookup returns CDR1 DFQATT and CDR2 SNEGSKA (reference sequence). V gave up 6 bases and J gave up 6 bases; unmatched junction bases: 13. The CDR3 extends over 15 amino acids. For the CDR3, the DNA is TGCAGTGCCGGGCCAGCGGGAGTACGGGGCAATGAGCAGTTCTTC. Protein product: CSAGPAGVRGNEQFF.

This clonotype was picked up many times. The J gene is TRBJ2-5, the V gene TRBV5-1; D not resolved. This CDR3 spans 14 amino acids. Trimming took 6 bases from V and 1 from J, leaving 13 bases between them. CDR1 and CDR2 from the germline V gene are SGHRS and YFSETQ. Here the CDR3 DNA reads TGCGCCAGCAATCGGGTGCCGCCCCAAGAGACCCAGTACTTC. It translates to CASNRVPPQETQYF.

The chain has TRBV12-3 or TRBV12-4 and TRBJ1-2; no firm D call. Trimming removed 7 bases from V and 3 bases from J, with 15 bases in between. The CDR3 length is 14 residues. CDR3 residues: CASTITDGHYGYTF. The CDR3 DNA is TGTGCCAGCACTATTACCGACGGACACTATGGCTACACCTTC.

This sequence joins TRBV12-3 or TRBV12-4 and TRBJ2-4, with D perhaps matching TRBD1 (6 bases). The CDR3 has 16 residues. Between the trimmed V and J ends, which lost 7 bases and 0 bases, there was a span of 16 bases. In nucleotides, the CDR3 is TGTGCCAGCACTCACAGTTGGGGGCTAGCCAAAAACATTCAGTACTTC. Protein product: CASTHSWGLAKNIQYF.

This clonotype was detected many times. The chain links TRBV7-2 to TRBJ2-1; D is uncertain. Trimming stripped 1 base from V and 8 bases from J, with 15 bases between. Per the germline V gene, CDR1 is SGHTA and CDR2 is FQGNSA. The CDR3 extends over 15 amino acids. For the CDR3, the DNA is TGTGCCAGCAGCTTAGGGGAAGGGTTATACTATGAGCAGTTCTTC. It is translated as CASSLGEGLYYEQFF. Full variable domain (rest looked up from reference TRBV7-2 and TRBJ2-1): GAGVSQSPSNKVTEKGKDVELRCDPISGHTALYWYRQSLGQGLEFLIYFQGNSAPDKSGLPSDRFSAERTGGSVSTLTIQRTQQEDSAVYLCASSLGEGLYYEQFFGPGTRLTVL.

The chain carries TRBV6-5 and TRBJ2-5; 7 nucleotides match TRBD1. With 0 bases clipped from V and 1 base from J, the junction kept 2 bases outside the gene matches. Germline CDR1 is MNHEY and CDR2 is SVGAGI. This CDR3 is 15 amino acids long. This CDR3 reads CASSYSGTAQETQYF. In nucleotides, the CDR3 is TGTGCCAGCAGTTACTCGGGGACAGCCCAAGAGACCCAGTACTTC.

This clonotype was recorded a few times. The gene calls are TRBV5-6 and TRBJ1-2; unclear D gene. Between the trimmed V and J ends, which lost 2 bases and 6 bases, there was a span of 8 bases. Germline V gene lookup returns CDR1 SGHDT and CDR2 YYEEEE. The CDR3 sequence is 12 residues long. The CDR3 reads CASSFRLDGYTF. The CDR3 DNA is TGTGCCAGCAGCTTCCGTCTAGATGGCTACACCTTC.

V is TRBV15 and J is TRBJ2-3; D is undetermined. Germline CDR1 and CDR2: LNHNV and YYDKDF (reference sequence). V lost 0 bases and J lost 6, with 7 bases in between. The CDR3 totals 13 residues. CDR3: CATSRDRPDTQYF. The CDR3 DNA reads TGTGCCACCAGCAGAGATAGGCCCGATACGCAGTATTTT.

This clonotype showed up many times. This sequence joins TRBV5-1 and TRBJ2-3; TRBD2 matches 9 bases. Losses at the gene ends were 6 bases for V and 5 bases for J; bases not matched to a gene: 10. In germline, CDR1 is SGHRS, CDR2 YFSETQ. This CDR3 spans 15 amino acids. The CDR3, as DNA: TGCGCCAGCAAATTTGCGGGAGGGAGGCAAGATACGCAGTATTTT. Translating gives CASKFAGGRQDTQYF. Combining the CDR3 with reference TRBV5-1 and TRBJ2-3 gives the whole variable domain KAGVTQTPRYLIKTRGQQVTLSCSPISGHRSVSWYQQTPGQGLQFLFEYFSETQRNKGNFPGRFSGRQFSNSRSEMNVSTLELGDSALYLCASKFAGGRQDTQYFGPGTRLTVL.